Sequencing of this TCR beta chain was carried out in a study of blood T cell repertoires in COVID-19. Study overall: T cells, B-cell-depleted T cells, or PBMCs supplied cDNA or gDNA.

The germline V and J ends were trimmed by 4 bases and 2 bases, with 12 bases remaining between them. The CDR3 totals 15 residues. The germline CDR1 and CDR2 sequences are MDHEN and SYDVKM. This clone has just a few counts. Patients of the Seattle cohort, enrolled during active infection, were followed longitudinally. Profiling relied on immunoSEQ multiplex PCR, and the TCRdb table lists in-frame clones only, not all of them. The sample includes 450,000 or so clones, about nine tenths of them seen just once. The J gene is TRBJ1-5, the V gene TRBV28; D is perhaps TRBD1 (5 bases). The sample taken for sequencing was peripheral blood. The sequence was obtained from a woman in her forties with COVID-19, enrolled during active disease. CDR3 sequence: CASSSGYRGNQPQHF. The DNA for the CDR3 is TGTGCCAGCAGTTCAGGGTACCGGGGCAATCAGCCCCAGCATTTT. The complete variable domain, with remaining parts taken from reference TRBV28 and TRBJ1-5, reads DVKVTQSSRYLVKRTGEKVFLECVQDMDHENMFWYRQDPGLGLRLIYFSYDVKMKEKGDIPEGYSVSREKKERFSLILESASTNQTSMYLCASSSGYRGNQPQHFGDGTRLSIL.